This T cell receptor (beta chain) originates from a study of lymphopenia after photon versus proton radiotherapy. Overall study results and limits: Under photons, naive T cells and diversity fell while effector/memory populations rose. A bigger post-nadir fall in TCR diversity correlated inversely with survival time in deceased patients. After lymphocyte nadir, photon-treated repertoires showed oligoclonal expansion, especially CD8+ Temra. Better survival with proton therapy was suggested as possible, not demonstrated.

Sequencing was performed with immunoSEQ multiplex PCR; in TCRdb, only in-frame clones are kept and a portion is missing. The table includes some 20,000 clones, 70% to 90% detected once. The CDR3 totals 15 residues. After removal of 3 bases from V and 7 bases from J, the junction contained 8 bases not matched to a gene. Germline lookup yields CDR1 KGHSY and CDR2 FQNENV. Notes on this clone: The antigen is not known.

This clonotype was sampled from a woman aged 45-60 years with pancreatic cancer. J is TRBJ1-5 and V is TRBV16; 8 positions agree with TRBD1. The input for sequencing was peripheral blood, taken from a patient treated with photon-based radiotherapy. CDR3 bases: TGTGCCAGCAGCCATGAGACAGGGGTGGGGCAGCCCCAGCATTTT. Its protein product is CASSHETGVGQPQHF.